These T cell receptor beta chains were read from a single sample in a study of shared clonotypes between healthy human individuals. The assay was immunoSEQ multiplex PCR, and TCRdb's table has in-frame clones only and misses some. The sample carries about 490,000 clones, about 80% recorded once. Material: PBMCs. The receptors come from a woman between 40 and 50 years old in good health. Some clones in this sample may be carry-over from other donors' samples. Both conserved end residues are part of each CDR3. The order of the fields is CDR3 protein, clone size, V gene, CDR3 length, D gene. D genes are given only for firm matches. The size of a clone is reported for some rows only, either as once, few or many, or as a class for expanded clones.

CDR3: CATSKDRGTKNIQYF
size: .
V: TRBV15
length: 15
D: TRBD1

CDR3: CASSQDDRDRFFKYAGNTIYF
size: .
V: TRBV14
length: 21
D: .

CDR3: CASRGAGGENEQFF
size: once
V: TRBV6-1
length: 14
D: TRBD1

CDR3: CASSRTGLIETQYF
size: .
V: TRBV9
length: 14
D: TRBD1

CDR3: CAWSRGTSGSYEQFF
size: .
V: TRBV30
length: 15
D: TRBD2

CDR3: CASSQRRGGISYEQYF
size: once
V: TRBV14
length: 16
D: TRBD2

CDR3: CASSLEASPYNEQFF
size: few
V: TRBV5-1
length: 15
D: .

CDR3: CASSVLRQATNEKLFF
size: .
V: TRBV21-1
length: 16
D: .

CDR3: CASSLGLAHNEQFF
size: .
V: TRBV5-6
length: 14
D: TRBD2

CDR3: CASSPMLTAFTEAFF
size: .
V: TRBV18
length: 15
D: .

CDR3: CAWSVNRGEGYTF
size: .
V: TRBV30
length: 13
D: TRBD1

CDR3: CASSLEGDNSPLHF
size: .
V: TRBV27
length: 14
D: .

CDR3: CASSYEGQVGPDTQYF
size: .
V: TRBV6-5
length: 16
D: .

CDR3: CASSVVTGSSGNTIYF
size: once
V: TRBV18
length: 16
D: .

CDR3: CASSSEAVSGANVLTF
size: .
V: TRBV28
length: 16
D: .

CDR3: CAISEYASGRRADTQYF
size: few
V: TRBV10-3
length: 17
D: TRBD2

CDR3: CASSHREGANVLTF
size: .
V: TRBV18
length: 14
D: .

CDR3: CASSVGGNYGYTF
size: .
V: TRBV7-2
length: 13
D: .

CDR3: CASSQDERGPWGTQYF
size: .
V: TRBV4-1
length: 16
D: TRBD2

CDR3: CASSLQRVGANEQFF
size: .
V: TRBV5-1
length: 15
D: .

CDR3: CAWKRGSTEAFF
size: many
V: TRBV30
length: 12
D: .

CDR3: CASYRTGDTGELFF
size: .
V: TRBV5-4
length: 14
D: .

CDR3: CASSPRPGYNSPLHF
size: .
V: TRBV5-1
length: 15
D: .

CDR3: CASSRTSGSFGELFF
size: many
V: TRBV28
length: 15
D: TRBD2

CDR3: CASSGSPGQGFTDTQYF
size: few
V: TRBV5-4
length: 17
D: TRBD1